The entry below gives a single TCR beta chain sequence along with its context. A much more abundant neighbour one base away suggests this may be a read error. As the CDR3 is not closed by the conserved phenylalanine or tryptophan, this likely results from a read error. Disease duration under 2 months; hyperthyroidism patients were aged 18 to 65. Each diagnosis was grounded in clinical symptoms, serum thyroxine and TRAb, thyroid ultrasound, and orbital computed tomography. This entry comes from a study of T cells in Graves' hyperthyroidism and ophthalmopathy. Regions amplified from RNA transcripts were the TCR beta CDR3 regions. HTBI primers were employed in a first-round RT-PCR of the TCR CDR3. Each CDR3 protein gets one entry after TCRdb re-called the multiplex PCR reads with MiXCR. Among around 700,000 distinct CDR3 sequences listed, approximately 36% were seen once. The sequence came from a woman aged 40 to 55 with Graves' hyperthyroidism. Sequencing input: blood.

CDR3 in amino acids: CSVADRKNLFYEQYL. In DNA, the CDR3 is TGCAGCGTCGCCGACAGGAAAAACCTATTCTACGAGCAGTACTTG. The chain uses TRBV29-1 and TRBJ2-7; D perhaps matches TRBD1 (6 bases). Trimming pared 6 bases from V and 3 bases from J, leaving 21 bases between. Germline CDR1 is SQVTM and CDR2 is ANQGSEA. This CDR3 has 15 amino acids.